These 6 T cell receptor beta chains came from one sample sequenced in a study of cytomegalovirus exposure and HLA in healthy donors. Clones were sequenced by immunoSEQ multiplex PCR, and TCRdb holds only the in-frame ones, with some missing. This sample has about 220,000 clones, with 90% to 95% found just once. Material for sequencing was PBMCs. The receptors here all came from a woman aged 18-29 years in good health and CMV-seronegative.

The CDR3 region is CATRGAGGPSNEQFF. CDR3 bases: TGTGCCACCAGGGGGGCGGGAGGGCCGTCTAATGAGCAGTTCTTC. This chain links TRBV15 with TRBJ2-1; 9 bases agree with TRBD2. With 6 bases clipped from V and 7 bases from J, the junction kept 10 bases outside the gene matches. Germline V gene lookup returns CDR1 LNHNV and CDR2 YYDKDF (reference sequence). There are 15 residues in the CDR3.

The rearrangement uses TRBV7-8 and TRBJ2-5; perhaps TRBD1 as D (5 bases). The CDR3 runs to 13 residues. Germline assignment: CDR1 SGHVS and CDR2 FQNEAQ. Between the trimmed V and J ends, which lost 5 bases and 4 bases, there was a span of 11 bases. CDR3 DNA: TGTGCCAGCAGCCGCGACGACAGAGAGACCCAGTACTTC. Translation: CASSRDDRETQYF.

The chain uses TRBV9 and TRBJ1-3; D uncertain. Trimming removed 3 bases from V and 0 bases from J, with 10 bases in between. The length of the CDR3 is 15 residues. Germline CDR1 reads SGDLS; CDR2 reads YYNGEE. DNA for the CDR3: TGTGCCAGCAGCGGCCCCCCCGGCTCTGGAAACACCATATATTTT. Protein: CASSGPPGSGNTIYF.

This chain uses TRBV5-4 with TRBJ2-1, with 8 bases matching TRBD2. From germline, CDR1 is SGHNT and CDR2 YYREEE (reference sequence). V trimming: 4 bases; J trimming: 1 base; junction bases outside the gene matches: 7. CDR3 length: 16 amino acids. CDR3 protein: CASSPLAGRSYNEQFF. CDR3 sequence (DNA): TGTGCCAGCAGCCCTTTAGCGGGAAGGTCCTACAATGAGCAGTTCTTC.

The CDR3: CASSLEGQGAAEAFF. As DNA, the CDR3 is TGTGCCAGCAGCTTAGAGGGACAGGGGGCAGCAGAAGCTTTCTTT. The rearrangement uses TRBV7-3 and TRBJ1-1; 12 bases match TRBD1. CDR1 is SGHTA, CDR2 FQGTGA, per germline. Trimming took 2 bases from V and 8 from J; bases not matched to a gene: 6. This CDR3 has 15 residues.

This chain links TRBV28 with TRBJ2-7; TRBD1 agrees at 9 bases. The CDR3 length is 18 residues. Germline lookup yields CDR1 MDHEN and CDR2 SYDVKM. Trimming at V came to 1 base and at J to 3 bases, leaving 13 bases not matched to a gene. The CDR3 protein is CASSLSLSKGQGSYEQYF. Written as DNA, the CDR3 is TGTGCCAGCAGTTTATCCCTAAGCAAGGGACAGGGAAGCTACGAGCAGTACTTC.